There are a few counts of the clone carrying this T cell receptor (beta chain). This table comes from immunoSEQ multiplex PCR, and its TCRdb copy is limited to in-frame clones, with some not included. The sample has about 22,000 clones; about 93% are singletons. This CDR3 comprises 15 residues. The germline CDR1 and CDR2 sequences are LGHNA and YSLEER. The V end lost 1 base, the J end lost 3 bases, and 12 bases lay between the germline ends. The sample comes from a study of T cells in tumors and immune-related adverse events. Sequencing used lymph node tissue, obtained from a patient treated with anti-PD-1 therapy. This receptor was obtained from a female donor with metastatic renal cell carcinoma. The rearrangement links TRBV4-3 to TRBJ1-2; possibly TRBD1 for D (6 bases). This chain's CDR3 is CASSQGRQEYYGYTF. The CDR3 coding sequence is TGCGCCAGCAGCCAAGGCAGACAGGAATACTATGGCTACACCTTC.